The T cell receptor beta chain described here comes from a study of T cells in Graves' hyperthyroidism and ophthalmopathy. This clonotype has a single count. Because the CDR3's place on the DNA is in doubt, the DNA is left out and the CDR3 is given as listed by TCRdb. The source material, RNA transcripts, was used to amplify TCR beta CDR3 regions. TCR CDR3 regions were first amplified by RT-PCR with HTBI primers. TCRdb ran MiXCR on the multiplex PCR reads and lists one entry per CDR3 protein. The data show more than 40,000 distinct CDR3 sequences, around 48% seen once. Germline V gene data show CDR1 as SGHTA and CDR2 as FQGNSA. Both ends counted, the CDR3 spans 18 residues.

This sequence originates from a woman in her forties or fifties with Graves' hyperthyroidism. The sequencing sample was made of peripheral blood or thyroid tissue (not recorded which). V usage is TRBV7-2 and J usage is TRBJ2-2; the table assigns TRBD1, which was not confirmed against the DNA. The CDR3 region is CASSPGPNNVLTFGELFF.